This note documents a single T cell receptor beta chain sequence. Its target is unknown. CDR3 length: 13 amino acids. Per the germline V gene, CDR1 is SGHKS and CDR2 is YYEKEE (reference sequence). The germline V and J ends were trimmed by 6 bases and 2 bases, with 12 bases remaining between them. The table came from immunoSEQ multiplex PCR; TCRdb's copy has only in-frame clones and leaves some out. The data contain tens of thousands of clones, approximately 90% of them seen just once; the ten biggest clones take up 9.5% to 12%. This sample was included in a study of OX40 agonist ivuxolimab in advanced cancers. About the study: The study treated patients with ivuxolimab, an agonistic anti-OX40 (CD134) antibody.

Study-level results: The mean number of expanded clones was higher in CD8+ T cells than in CD4+. Which antigen the expanded peripheral T cells recognized is unknown.

V gene TRBV5-5 combines with J gene TRBJ2-7; D gene ambiguous. The clonotype was recovered from an adult with an advanced solid tumor such as melanoma, head and neck, liver or kidney cancer. Specimen: CD4+ or CD8+ T cells sorted from blood, collected in a trial of the OX40 agonist ivuxolimab. Here the CDR3 DNA reads TGTGCCAGCACCTCTAGGACCCCCTACGAGCAGTACTTC. Translating it yields CASTSRTPYEQYF.